This T cell receptor beta chain was captured by sequencing in a study of cytotoxic CD8 clonotypes in ibrutinib-treated CLL. The wider study: Response samples were taken after a median around eleven months of treatment, range 6 to 36.

Comment on this clone: What it binds is unknown.

The germline V gene encodes CDR1 SGDLS and CDR2 YYNGEE. The CDR3 covers 16 residues. V was cut by 0 bases and J by 2 bases, with 11 bases left in between. The study, taken as a whole, reports: Rare overall, public clonotypes shrank or held steady under therapy.

Investigators sought sequencing depths of between 1 in 200,000 and 1 in 1 million T cells. Profiling relied on immunoSEQ multiplex PCR, and the TCRdb table lists in-frame clones only, not all of them. The top ten hold roughly 15% of the sample, which has hundreds of thousands of clones, under 75% seen once. The V and J genes are TRBV9 and TRBJ2-2, with TRBD2 as a possible D gene (6 bases). This clonotype originated in a human donor with chronic lymphocytic leukemia. Sequencing used PBMCs, obtained after 24 months of ibrutinib treatment. CDR3 coding DNA: TGTGCCAGCAGCGTAGATTTAGCGGATAACACCGGGGAGCTGTTTTTT. Protein product: CASSVDLADNTGELFF.